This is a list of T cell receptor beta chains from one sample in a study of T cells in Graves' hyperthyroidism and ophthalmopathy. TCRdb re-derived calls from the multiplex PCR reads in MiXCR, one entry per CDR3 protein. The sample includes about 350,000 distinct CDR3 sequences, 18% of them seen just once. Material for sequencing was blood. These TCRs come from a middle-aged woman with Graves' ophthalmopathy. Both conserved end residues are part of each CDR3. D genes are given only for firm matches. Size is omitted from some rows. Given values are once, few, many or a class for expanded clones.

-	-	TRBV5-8	CASSLLLRSGEETQYF
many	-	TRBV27	CASSFTPGSGANVLTF
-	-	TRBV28	CASSSTVFVYGYTF
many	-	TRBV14	CASSHGLVWSTEAFF
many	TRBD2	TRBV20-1	CSAPVKTSSELGETQYF
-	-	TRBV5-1	CASSLEGPNQPQHF
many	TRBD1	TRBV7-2	CASSSTRDRSRETQYF
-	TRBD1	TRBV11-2	CAWSQGASYEQYF
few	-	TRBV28	CASIAPPYGYTF
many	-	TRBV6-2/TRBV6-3	CASLSVVNSTEAFF